The 11 T cell receptor beta chains below all came from one sample that was sequenced in a study of cytomegalovirus exposure and HLA in healthy donors. The table came from immunoSEQ multiplex PCR; TCRdb's copy has only in-frame clones and leaves some out. This table has 250,000 to 300,000 clones, approximately 86% appearing once. What was sequenced was PBMCs. The receptors shown here come from a woman aged 18 to 35 in good health and CMV-seronegative.

V is TRBV12-1 and J is TRBJ1-2; the table gives TRBD1 as D, unverified against the DNA. TRBV12-1 is listed as a pseudogene. The CDR3 runs 15 residues. The CDR3 bases are TGTGCCAGCAGCGCACCGAAAAGGGACAGGGATGGCTACACCTTC. It encodes CASSAPKRDRDGYTF.

This sequence joins TRBV7-8 and TRBJ1-1, with D perhaps TRBD1 (6 bases). The CDR3 has 20 amino acids. Germline V gives CDR1 SGHVS, CDR2 FQNEAQ. V shed 2 bases and J shed 0 bases, with 25 bases lying between them. The CDR3 DNA is TGTGCCAGCAGCTTACAACCCCCCCGCACACAGGGATTGGTGAACACTGAAGCTTTCTTT. Translated, it gives CASSLQPPRTQGLVNTEAFF.

J is TRBJ1-1 and V is TRBV6-6, with 7 bases matching TRBD1. The CDR3 is 14 residues long. V gave up 4 bases and J gave up 1 base; unmatched junction bases: 3. Germline V gene data show CDR1 as MNHNY and CDR2 as SVGAGI (reference sequence). CDR3 loop: CASSSTGANTEAFF. CDR3 nucleotides: TGTGCCAGCAGTTCAACAGGGGCGAACACTGAAGCTTTCTTT.

The genes are TRBV7-3 and TRBJ2-1; 11 bases match TRBD1. This CDR3 comprises 15 residues. Trimming took 5 bases from V and 8 from J; bases not matched to a gene: 8. Germline V CDR1 and CDR2: SGHTA, FQGTGA. The CDR3 spells CASSPSGQGAYEQFF. CDR3 sequence (DNA): TGTGCCAGCAGCCCAAGCGGACAGGGGGCTTATGAGCAGTTCTTC.

This clone appeared many times. J is TRBJ1-2 and V is TRBV19; 9 bases fit TRBD1. This CDR3 comprises 14 residues. The junction had 6 bases not matched to a gene; V was cut back by 7 bases and J by 3 bases. Germline CDR1 LNHDA, CDR2 SQIVND (reference sequence). The CDR3 region is CASTPGQGHYGYTF. CDR3 sequence (DNA): TGTGCCAGTACCCCGGGACAGGGACACTATGGCTACACCTTC.

The chain links TRBV19 to TRBJ2-1; D might be TRBD2 (5 bases). The V end lost 4 bases, the J end lost 11 bases, and 12 bases lay between the germline ends. Germline CDR1 reads LNHDA; CDR2 reads SQIVND (reference sequence). The CDR3 is 12 amino acids. CDR3 sequence: CASSSIRTQQFF. As DNA, the CDR3 is TGTGCCAGTAGTAGTATAAGGACTCAGCAGTTCTTC. Full variable domain (missing parts from reference TRBV19 and TRBJ2-1): DGGITQSPKYLFRKEGQNVTLSCEQNLNHDAMYWYRQDPGQGLRLIYYSQIVNDFQKGDIAEGYSVSREKKESFPLTVTSAQKNPTAFYLCASSSIRTQQFFGPGTRLTVL.

This clone was seen a handful of times. The chain couples TRBV10-1 to TRBJ2-2; 9 nucleotides line up with TRBD2. The CDR3 is 17 residues long. The germline CDR1 and CDR2 sequences are WNHNN and SYGVQD (reference sequence). Losses at the gene ends were 5 bases for V and 7 bases for J; bases not matched to a gene: 14. The CDR3 reads CASSNLAGNTVNGELFF. The CDR3 nucleotides are TGCGCCAGCAGTAACCTAGCGGGGAACACAGTTAACGGGGAGCTGTTTTTT.

This clone has a single count. This chain connects TRBV7-9 to TRBJ1-2; 7 nucleotides agree with TRBD1. The CDR3 runs 17 residues. V lost 1 base, J lost 2 bases, and 10 bases stayed unmatched. Germline CDR1 SEHNR, CDR2 FQNEAQ (reference sequence). This CDR3 reads CASSLGQGGFMNYGYTF. For the CDR3, the DNA is TGTGCCAGCAGCTTAGGACAGGGTGGGTTTATGAACTATGGCTACACCTTC.

The chain joins TRBV6-5 to TRBJ1-1; TRBD1 is a possible D gene (5 bases). The germline V gene encodes CDR1 MNHEY and CDR2 SVGAGI. The CDR3 has 13 residues. V was clipped by 6 bases and J by 2 bases, with 10 bases between them. CDR3 sequence reads: CASSLRANTEAFF. As DNA, the CDR3 is TGTGCCAGCAGCCTCAGGGCCAACACTGAAGCTTTCTTT.

Only a few counts were recorded for this clone. The V and J genes are TRBV6-1 and TRBJ1-5; no reliable D call. Germline loops: CDR1 MNHNS, CDR2 SASEGT. The CDR3 consists of 14 residues. V was pared by 5 bases and J by 3 bases, with 11 bases between. The CDR3, as DNA: TGTGCCAGCAGTCAGTTGAGGATCAATCAGCCCCAGCATTTT. It yields the protein CASSQLRINQPQHF.

The J gene is TRBJ1-6, the V gene TRBV6-5; the D is unclear. Germline assignment: CDR1 MNHEY and CDR2 SVGAGI. The CDR3 runs 12 residues. Trimming left V 6 bases short and J 4 bases short, with 4 bases between. CDR3 amino acids: CASSLYNSPLHF. DNA of the CDR3: TGTGCCAGCAGCCTTTATAATTCACCCCTCCACTTT.